This is a list of T cell receptor beta chains from one sample in a study of OX40 agonist ivuxolimab in advanced cancers. Using immunoSEQ multiplex PCR, the repertoire was profiled, and TCRdb retains in-frame clones only, with some absent. The sample includes under 45,000 clones, 75% to 85% of them seen just once. The sequences come from CD4+ or CD8+ T cells sorted from blood, collected in a trial of the OX40 agonist ivuxolimab. These receptors came from an adult with an advanced solid tumor such as melanoma, head and neck, liver or kidney cancer. Each CDR3 is given with its conserved first and last residue. The D gene is left open where the match is weak. Size is omitted from some rows. Given values are once, few, many or a class for expanded clones.

CDR3 DNA	CDR3 protein	V gene	J gene	clone size	D gene
TGTGCCAGCAGCCTCACTAGTAGCTCCTACAATGAGCAGTTCTTC	CASSLTSSSYNEQFF	TRBV7-6	TRBJ2-1	-	-
TGTGCCAGCAGTGACTTCTGGCGGGAGGTTGAGCAGTTCTTC	CASSDFWREVEQFF	TRBV6-4	TRBJ2-1	once	TRBD2
TGCGCCAGCAGCTTTGGGACAGGGGTGATCACTGAAGCTTTCTTT	CASSFGTGVITEAFF	TRBV5-1	TRBJ1-1	-	TRBD1
TGTGCCAGCAGCGTAGCCCGAGGCGGGGAGCTGTTTTTT	CASSVARGGELFF	TRBV9	TRBJ2-2	-	-
TGTGCCAGCAGCTTAGACTCTGGGGCCAACGTCCTGACTTTC	CASSLDSGANVLTF	TRBV7-3	TRBJ2-6	-	-
TGCGCCAGCAGCCAAGACCGGGACAGCAACTATGGCTACACCTTC	CASSQDRDSNYGYTF	TRBV4-3	TRBJ1-2	-	TRBD1
TGCGCCAGCAGCTTGGTCACAAGGACTGTCTCACCCCTCCACTTT	CASSLVTRTVSPLHF	TRBV5-1	TRBJ1-6	-	-
TGTGCCAGCACCCTCGGGTCCACAGATACGCAGTATTTT	CASTLGSTDTQYF	TRBV7-2	TRBJ2-3	-	-
TGCGCCAGCAGCCAGCGCGGAGACTCTGGCTACACCTTC	CASSQRGDSGYTF	TRBV4-3	TRBJ1-2	-	-
TGTGCCAGCAGCGACCTAATACAGGGATTCACAATACGCAATGAGCAGTTCTTC	CASSDLIQGFTIRNEQFF	TRBV27	TRBJ2-1	-	-
TGTGCCAGCACAACGGTTCGCAATCAGCCCCAGCATTTT	CASTTVRNQPQHF	TRBV2	TRBJ1-5	-	-
TGTGCCAGCAGCTTAGGGACTAGTGGGCAGTTCTTC	CASSLGTSGQFF	TRBV7-6	TRBJ2-1	-	TRBD2
TGTGCCTGGAGTGCCCAGAGATATGGCTACACCTTC	CAWSAQRYGYTF	TRBV30	TRBJ1-2	-	-
TGCACCACAAGCCGTCGGCAGAACACTGAAGCTTTCTTT	CTTSRRQNTEAFF	TRBV29-1	TRBJ1-1	-	-
TGCGCCAGGCGTATCCGGAACGTAGTTCAAGAGACCCAGTACTTC	CARRIRNVVQETQYF	TRBV10-2	TRBJ2-5	-	-
TGTGCCAGCAGTTACTCGAGCACTGGAAACACCATATATTTT	CASSYSSTGNTIYF	TRBV6-5	TRBJ1-3	-	-
TGTGCCAGCAGCTTAGGAGGGGGACAGTCCTACGAGCAGTACTTC	CASSLGGGQSYEQYF	TRBV7-6	TRBJ2-7	-	TRBD1
TGTGCCCGGAGGAGGATGGACAGGTGGAACACTGAAGCTTTCTTT	CARRRMDRWNTEAFF	TRBV30	TRBJ1-1	-	TRBD1
TGTGCCAGCACCTCCCCAGCAACTAATGAAAAACTGTTTTTT	CASTSPATNEKLFF	TRBV6-6	TRBJ1-4	-	-
TGTGCCAGCAGTGGGGGACAGGGGAGCAATCAGCCCCAGCATTTT	CASSGGQGSNQPQHF	TRBV6-5	TRBJ1-5	-	TRBD1
TGCAGCGGGGGGTCAGGGCCCTATGGCTACACCTTC	CSGGSGPYGYTF	TRBV29-1	TRBJ1-2	few	-
TGCGCCAGCGCAGTTGACAGGGTGGACGAGCAGTACTTC	CASAVDRVDEQYF	TRBV5-1	TRBJ2-7	once	TRBD1
TGTGCCAGCAGCTTGCTCCCGATATCGCGGGTCTCATACTATGGCTACACCTTC	CASSLLPISRVSYYGYTF	TRBV7-2	TRBJ1-2	-	-
TGCAGCGTGGAACAGGGGAAAGGGGCTTTCTTT	CSVEQGKGAFF	TRBV29-1	TRBJ1-1	-	TRBD1
TGTGCCATCAGTCCTTCCGGGACAGGGGGCCACGAGCAGTACTTC	CAISPSGTGGHEQYF	TRBV10-3	TRBJ2-7	-	TRBD1
TGTGCCAGCAGCGGAAAGAGGGGGACAGAATACGAGCAGTACTTC	CASSGKRGTEYEQYF	TRBV21-1	TRBJ2-7	-	-
TGCGCCAGCAGCCAGACAGGGCTCTATGGCTACACCTTC	CASSQTGLYGYTF	TRBV4-3	TRBJ1-2	-	TRBD1